These 7 T cell receptor beta chains were sequenced from one sample in a study of identical twins. One entry per CDR3 protein results from TCRdb running MiXCR on the 5' RACE reads. The profile shows about 530,000 distinct CDR3 sequences, about 15% of them singletons. The same sample was also studied in work on yellow fever vaccine responses in identical twins.

Input material: CD4+ T cells sorted from blood. The receptors come from a woman aged 18 to 35 in good health.

This clonotype has more than one count but fewer than ten. The chain couples TRBV5-1 to TRBJ1-4; the match to TRBD1 covers 7 bases. Germline lookup yields CDR1 SGHRS and CDR2 YFSETQ. V shed 2 bases, J shed 8 bases, and the junction held 6 bases outside the gene matches. This CDR3 contains 14 residues. Written as DNA, the CDR3 is TGCGCCAGCAGCTTAGGACAGGCGCGGGAAAAACTGTTTTTT. Amino acids: CASSLGQAREKLFF. Filled out from reference TRBV5-1 and TRBJ1-4, the complete variable domain reads KAGVTQTPRYLIKTRGQQVTLSCSPISGHRSVSWYQQTPGQGLQFLFEYFSETQRNKGNFPGRFSGRQFSNSRSEMNVSTLELGDSALYLCASSLGQAREKLFFGSGTQLSVL.

In its sample, this clonotype was seen a few times. This chain's CDR3 is CATSGASGYGYTF. The DNA for the CDR3 is TGTGCCACCAGCGGGGCTTCAGGGTATGGCTACACCTTC. The chain combines TRBV24-1 with TRBJ1-2; a possible D gene is TRBD1 (5 bases). The CDR3 is 13 amino acids. Germline CDR1 is KGHDR and CDR2 is SFDVKD. V was shortened by 7 bases and J by 5 bases, with 13 bases between the two germline ends.

This clonotype was picked up a small number of times. The rearrangement uses TRBV5-1 and TRBJ1-6, with 8 bases identical to TRBD1. J was trimmed by 9 bases and V by 7 bases; bases with no gene match: 9. CDR3 length: 14 residues. From germline, CDR1 is SGHRS and CDR2 YFSETQ. The CDR3 DNA follows: TGCGCCAGCTCCCAACAGGGGGGGGGTTCACCCCTCCACTTT. This encodes CASSQQGGGSPLHF.

This chain uses TRBV6-1 with TRBJ2-2; D is uncertain. From germline, CDR1 is MNHNS and CDR2 SASEGT. V was shortened by 4 bases and J by 1 base, with 13 bases between the two germline ends. The CDR3 consists of 16 residues. CDR3 bases: TGTGCCAGCAGTGTCGTGGGCGGCCTGAACACCGGGGAGCTGTTTTTT. Amino acid sequence: CASSVVGGLNTGELFF.

The rearrangement uses TRBV7-3 and TRBJ2-7; a possible D gene is TRBD2 (5 bases). CDR1 and CDR2 from the germline V gene are SGHTA and FQGTGA. V was clipped by 1 base and J by 7 bases, with 17 bases between them. This CDR3 is 15 amino acids long. The CDR3 DNA reads TGTGCCAGCAGCTTAATCCCCGGGAAACTAGGGGAGCAGTACTTC. Translation: CASSLIPGKLGEQYF.

The J gene is TRBJ2-3, the V gene TRBV18; 7 bases are shared with TRBD1. V trimming: 5 bases; J trimming: 0 bases; junction bases outside the gene matches: 2. This CDR3 spans 14 amino acids. The germline V gene encodes CDR1 KGHSH and CDR2 LQKENI. The CDR3 is CASSGTASTDTQYF. The CDR3 DNA is TGTGCCAGCTCAGGGACAGCCAGCACAGATACGCAGTATTTT.

The J gene is TRBJ2-1, the V gene TRBV29-1; perhaps D is TRBD1 or TRBD2 (5 bases each). CDR3 length: 15 residues. Germline-derived CDR1 and CDR2 are SQVTM and ANQGSEA. V was pared by 7 bases and J by 10 bases, with 26 bases between. DNA of the CDR3: TGCAGCGCTATGACCGGGACCCGCATCCTATCCGAGCAGTTCTTC. This encodes CSAMTGTRILSEQFF.